This entry concerns a single TCR beta chain. The ends were cut back, 2 bases at V and 0 bases at J, with 11 bases in the middle. The germline V gene has CDR1 MRHNA and CDR2 SNTAGT. This CDR3 is built from 16 residues. This entry is derived from a study of shared clonotypes between healthy human individuals. Assay used: immunoSEQ multiplex PCR; TCRdb lists only in-frame clones, some missing. Counted here are hundreds of thousands of clones, 90% to 95% occurring once; the ten biggest clones make up 24%. It was CD45RO-negative cells, positively selected for CCR7, that made up naive CD8 cells, with terminally differentiated effector memory CD45RA+ cells excluded.

This TCR derives from a man aged 30 to 39 in good health. The chain carries TRBV6-4 and TRBJ2-1; D unclear. Sequencing was performed on naive CD8+ T cells sorted from blood. Here the CDR3 DNA reads TGTGCCAGCAGTGACGGGGTGGAGAGCTCCTACAATGAGCAGTTCTTC. This gives the protein CASSDGVESSYNEQFF.